One sample yielded the 26 T cell receptor beta chains listed below, sequenced in a study of liver allograft versus peripheral blood T cells. Study summary: Transplanted-liver T cell receptor repertoires were compared with recipients' peripheral blood repertoires.

TCRdb redid the calling of the reads with MiXCR, one entry per CDR3 protein. The top ten hold 6% to 9% of the sample, which has more than 6,000 distinct CDR3 sequences, approximately 15% seen once. The receptor source for this set is a human patient who had a liver transplant. Some T cells may be graft donor cells.

By share, this clonotype counts as medium-sized. The gene calls are TRBV6-1 and TRBJ2-2, with D tentatively TRBD1 (6 bases). CDR3 length equals 15 residues. In germline, CDR1 is MNHNS, CDR2 SASEGT. Trimming removed 6 bases at V and 5 bases at J, with 16 bases between. The CDR3 sequence: CASRETGLGTGELFF. The CDR3 DNA reads TGTGCCAGCAGGGAAACAGGGTTGGGTACCGGGGAGCTGTTTTTT.

This clonotype is judged medium-sized. V and J are TRBV5-4 and TRBJ2-7, with D possibly matching TRBD1 (6 bases). CDR3 length: 13 residues. The germline CDR1 and CDR2 sequences are SGHNT and YYREEE (reference sequence). The V gene lost 1 base and the J gene lost 7 bases, with 12 bases spanning the gap. The CDR3 here is CASSLWDGQEQYF. CDR3 DNA sequence: TGTGCCAGCAGCTTGTGGGACGGACAGGAGCAGTACTTC.

This clonotype has ten or more counts. This rearrangement joins TRBV12-3 or TRBV12-4 to TRBJ1-1; TRBD1 might be the D (5 bases). This CDR3 has 13 residues. Trimming removed 6 bases from V and 7 bases from J, with 15 bases in between. The CDR3 sequence is CASRWEGRSEAFF. In DNA form, the CDR3 reads TGTGCCAGCAGGTGGGAGGGGAGGAGTGAAGCTTTCTTT.

This clonotype is large in the sample. The chain is built from TRBV19 and TRBJ1-2; no firm D call. Germline loops: CDR1 LNHDA, CDR2 SQIVND (reference sequence). Trimming stripped 3 bases from V and 12 bases from J, with 20 bases between. The CDR3 sequence is 14 residues long. The CDR3 here is CASSIAGRIKSDTF. Written as DNA, the CDR3 is TGTGCCAGTAGTATTGCGGGTAGAATTAAGTCGGACACCTTC.

This clonotype is categorized as medium-sized. CDR3 amino acids: CASSYEGWAEAFF. CDR3 nucleotides: TGTGCCAGCAGTTACGAGGGATGGGCTGAAGCTTTCTTT. J is TRBJ1-1 and V is TRBV6-2 or TRBV6-3; D call uncertain. The CDR3 consists of 13 residues. The V gene lost 2 bases and the J gene lost 6 bases, with 10 bases spanning the gap. Germline V CDR1 and CDR2: MNHEY, SVGEGT.

Within the sample, this clonotype is medium-sized. The rearrangement joins TRBV6-6 to TRBJ1-2; no definite D call. The CDR3 totals 11 residues. V lost 5 bases and J 7 bases, leaving 8 bases between the germline ends. The V gene's germline CDR1 is MNHNY and CDR2 SVGAGI (reference sequence). The CDR3 nucleotides read TGTGCCAGCAGTATCGAAGGTGGCTACACCTTC. Its protein is CASSIEGGYTF.

This clonotype was observed a few times. This chain connects TRBV5-4 to TRBJ1-2; a possible D gene is TRBD1 (6 bases). There are 14 residues in the CDR3. The V gene's germline CDR1 is SGHNT and CDR2 YYREEE (reference sequence). V was cut by 5 bases and J by 7 bases, with 18 bases left in between. CDR3 sequence (DNA): TGTGCCAGCAGAGAAATGACAGGACTCTCTGGCTACACCTTC. Translated, it gives CASREMTGLSGYTF.

Relative to its sample, this clonotype is medium-sized. V gene TRBV29-1 combines with J gene TRBJ2-3, with D maybe TRBD2 (6 bases). The CDR3 is 12 residues long. Trimming took off 8 bases at V and 2 bases at J, with 11 bases between the two ends. Germline lookup yields CDR1 SQVTM and CDR2 ANQGSEA. The CDR3 bases are TGCAGCTACGGGAGAGACACAGATACGCAGTATTTT. Encoded protein: CSYGRDTDTQYF.

The J gene is TRBJ1-5, the V gene TRBV12-3 or TRBV12-4; D ambiguous. The CDR3 runs to 13 residues. The V gene lost 7 bases and the J gene lost 5 bases, with 12 bases spanning the gap. Here the CDR3 DNA reads TGTGCCAGCACTATCAGGCCGGATCAGCCCCAGCATTTT. This sequence encodes CASTIRPDQPQHF.

At least ten counts were recorded for this clonotype. The chain is built from TRBV27 and TRBJ2-7; D possibly corresponds to TRBD1 (6 bases). V lost 2 bases and J lost 7, with 9 bases in between. Germline lookup yields CDR1 MNHEY and CDR2 SMNVEV (reference sequence). This CDR3 has 12 amino acids. In nucleotides, the CDR3 is TGTGCCAGCAGTTTAACAGGGCTAGAGCAGTACTTC. Its protein is CASSLTGLEQYF.

The chain has TRBV6-5 and TRBJ2-3, with 7 bases that match TRBD2. Germline V CDR1 and CDR2: MNHEY, SVGAGI. Trimming cost V 6 bases and J 2 bases; bases outside gene matches: 2. The CDR3 is made up of 13 amino acids. This CDR3 is CASRQRDTDTQYF. The CDR3 DNA is TGTGCCAGCAGACAGCGGGACACAGATACGCAGTATTTT.

By its share, this clonotype is medium-sized. The rearrangement joins TRBV7-2 to TRBJ1-1; a weak D match, TRBD1 (5 bases). The CDR3 sequence is 14 residues long. Germline V gives CDR1 SGHTA, CDR2 FQGNSA. Trimming removed 0 bases from V and 5 bases from J, with 10 bases in between. The CDR3 DNA sequence: TGTGCCAGCAGCTTAGCGCAGGGTATAACTGAAGCTTTCTTT. Protein: CASSLAQGITEAFF.

In this sample, this clonotype turned up a few times. CDR3 sequence: CSARLSGEYNEQFF. The CDR3 DNA sequence: TGCAGTGCTAGATTGAGCGGGGAATACAATGAGCAGTTCTTC. The chain joins TRBV20-1 to TRBJ2-1; 7 bases match TRBD2. The V gene end was trimmed by 2 bases and the J gene end by 4 bases; junction bases not matched to a gene: 5. CDR3 length: 14 residues. Germline V CDR1 and CDR2: DFQATT, SNEGSKA (reference sequence).

By share of the sample, this clonotype is medium-sized. The chain employs TRBV19 and TRBJ1-1, with D possibly being TRBD1 (5 bases). V was clipped by 0 bases and J by 5 bases, with 13 bases between them. Germline assignment: CDR1 LNHDA and CDR2 SQIVND (reference sequence). The CDR3 is 15 residues long. CDR3 sequence (DNA): TGTGCCAGTAGTATAGAGGGGAGGGGACCAACTGAAGCTTTCTTT. Residues: CASSIEGRGPTEAFF.

At least ten counts were recorded for this clonotype. V is TRBV11-2 and J is TRBJ2-7; 8 bases are shared with TRBD2. CDR3 length: 16 residues. The junction had 7 bases not matched to a gene; V was cut back by 0 bases and J by 3 bases. Germline V gene data show CDR1 as SGHAT and CDR2 as FQNNGV. The CDR3 region is CASSLDPQRGFYEQYF. CDR3 sequence (DNA): TGTGCCAGCAGCTTAGATCCACAGCGGGGGTTCTACGAGCAGTACTTC.

With regard to this clonotype: Possible read error: a much larger clone is one base away. The V call is TRBV11-2, the J call TRBJ2-7, with D perhaps given as TRBD1 or TRBD2 (6 bases each). V lost 8 bases, J lost 1 base, and 18 bases lay in between. Per germline, CDR1 SGHAT and CDR2 FQNNGV. This CDR3 has 15 amino acids. CDR3 protein: CASARGRHLSYEQYF. In DNA, the CDR3 is TGTGCCAGCGCCCGGGGGCGACACCTGTCCTACGAGCAGTACTTC.

By its share, this clonotype is medium-sized. CDR3 sequence: CANRLTMNTEAFF. In DNA form, the CDR3 reads TGTGCCAACAGACTTACGATGAACACTGAAGCTTTCTTT. The genes are TRBV6-1 and TRBJ1-1; D is unclear. Between the trimmed V and J ends, which lost 10 bases and 0 bases, there was a span of 12 bases. The germline gives CDR1 MNHNS, CDR2 SASEGT. The CDR3 runs 13 residues.

This clonotype was counted only a few times. The V call is TRBV12-3 or TRBV12-4, the J call TRBJ2-2; weak D call: TRBD2 (6 bases). Deletions cut 7 bases from V and 4 bases from J, with 16 bases between. The CDR3 runs to 15 residues. This chain's CDR3 is CASTWGDVGTGELFF. In nucleotides, the CDR3 is TGTGCCAGCACCTGGGGGGATGTGGGCACCGGGGAGCTGTTTTTT.

This clonotype has at least ten counts. The chain joins TRBV27 to TRBJ1-3, with D maybe TRBD1 (6 bases). Germline V lookup: CDR1 MNHEY, CDR2 SMNVEV (reference sequence). The CDR3 consists of 14 residues. V lost 4 bases to trimming and J lost 2 bases, with 9 bases between them. The CDR3 bases are TGTGCCAGCAGTTCGGGGGCCCCTGGAAACACCATATATTTT. This gives the protein CASSSGAPGNTIYF.

This clonotype was detected only a few times. The rearrangement links TRBV2 to TRBJ1-2; 7 nucleotides line up with TRBD1. V lost 8 bases, J lost 2 bases, and 14 bases stayed unmatched. The CDR3 covers 16 residues. Germline V CDR1 and CDR2: SNHLY, FYNNEI. The CDR3 DNA sequence: TGTGCCAGCCTCTCCCGCTCGGACAGGCGGAACTATGGCTACACCTTC. Its protein product is CASLSRSDRRNYGYTF. The variable domain in full, with the rest retrieved from reference TRBV2 and TRBJ1-2, is EPEVTQTPSHQVTQMGQEVILRCVPISNHLYFYWYRQILGQKVEFLVSFYNNEISEKSEIFDDQFSVERPDGSNFTLKIRSTKLEDSAMYFCASLSRSDRRNYGYTFGSGTRLTVV.

In this sample, this clonotype is medium-sized. DNA of the CDR3: TGTGCCAGCAGCGTACGGGGGGCAGATTCACCCCTCCACTTT. This translates into CASSVRGADSPLHF. V usage is TRBV9 and J usage is TRBJ1-6, with D tentatively TRBD1 (6 bases). Trimming stripped 1 base from V and 8 bases from J, with 10 bases between. This CDR3 is 14 amino acids long. CDR1 is SGDLS, CDR2 YYNGEE, per germline.

The chain joins TRBV27 to TRBJ1-6, with 10 nucleotides matching TRBD1. Germline CDR1 is MNHEY and CDR2 is SMNVEV (reference sequence). The CDR3 consists of 14 residues. The junction had 4 bases not matched to a gene; V was cut back by 6 bases and J by 8 bases. The CDR3 region has the DNA TGTGCCAGCAGCCTGGACAGGGGGTATTCACCCCTCCACTTT. It specifies CASSLDRGYSPLHF.

The chain combines TRBV29-1 with TRBJ1-3, with 7 bases matching TRBD1. V was clipped by 1 base and J by 4 bases; unmatched bases: 4. The CDR3 totals 14 residues. Germline loops: CDR1 SQVTM, CDR2 ANQGSEA. The CDR3 DNA is TGCAGCGTTGAAGCCCCGGACAGGGGAAACACCATATATTTT. It specifies CSVEAPDRGNTIYF.

In its sample, this clonotype was seen many times. The CDR3 DNA sequence: TGTGCCAGCAGCCGCCTCACAGGGGGGAATCAGCCCCAGCATTTT. Its translation: CASSRLTGGNQPQHF. The chain uses TRBV27 and TRBJ1-5, with 8 nucleotides matching TRBD1. The trim removed 6 bases at V and 4 bases at J, leaving 8 bases unmatched. Germline assignment: CDR1 MNHEY and CDR2 SMNVEV (reference sequence). The CDR3 spans 15 residues.

The gene calls are TRBV7-9 and TRBJ1-6; D unclear. This CDR3 spans 12 amino acids. The germline gives CDR1 SEHNR, CDR2 FQNEAQ (reference sequence). The V gene lost 4 bases and the J gene lost 14 bases, with 12 bases spanning the gap. The chain's CDR3 is CASSSNAGTLHF. For the CDR3, the DNA is TGTGCCAGCAGCTCCAATGCGGGGACCCTCCACTTT. Combining the CDR3 with reference TRBV7-9 and TRBJ1-6 gives the whole variable domain DTGVSQNPRHKITKRGQNVTFRCDPISEHNRLYWYRQTLGQGPEFLTYFQNEAQLEKSRLLSDRFSAERPKGSFSTLEIQRTEQGDSAMYLCASSSNAGTLHFGNGTRLTVT.

The gene calls are TRBV5-4 and TRBJ2-2; either TRBD1 or TRBD2 may fit D (6 bases each). Germline assignment: CDR1 SGHNT and CDR2 YYREEE (reference sequence). The V and J ends lost 0 bases and 10 bases respectively, with 19 bases between them. This CDR3 spans 16 amino acids. Written as DNA, the CDR3 is TGTGCCAGCAGCTTGGCGGGGGCGCAGAGTCGAGAGGAGCTGTTTTTT. Protein product: CASSLAGAQSREELFF.